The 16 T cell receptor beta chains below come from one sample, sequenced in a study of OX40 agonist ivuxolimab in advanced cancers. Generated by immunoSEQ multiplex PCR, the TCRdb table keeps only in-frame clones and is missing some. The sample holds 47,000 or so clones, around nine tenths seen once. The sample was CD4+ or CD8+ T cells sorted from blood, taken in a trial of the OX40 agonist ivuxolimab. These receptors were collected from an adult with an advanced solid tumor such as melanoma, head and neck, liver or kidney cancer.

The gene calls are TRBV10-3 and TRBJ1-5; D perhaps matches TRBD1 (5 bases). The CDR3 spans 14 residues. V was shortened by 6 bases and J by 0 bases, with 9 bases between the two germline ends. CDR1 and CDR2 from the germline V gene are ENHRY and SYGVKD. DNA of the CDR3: TGTGCCATCAGAACAGACAGTAGCAATCAGCCCCAGCATTTT. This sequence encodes CAIRTDSSNQPQHF.

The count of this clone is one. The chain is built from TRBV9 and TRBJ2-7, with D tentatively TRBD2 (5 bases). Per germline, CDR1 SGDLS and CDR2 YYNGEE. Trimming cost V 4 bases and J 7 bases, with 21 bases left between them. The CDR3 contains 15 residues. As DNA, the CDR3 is TGTGCCAGCAGCCGCCCGGACTCAGGTCGGGATGAGCAGTACTTC. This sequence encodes CASSRPDSGRDEQYF.

The CDR3, as DNA: TGCAGCGATATACAGGGGGGCTGGGACACTGAAGCTTTCTTT. It yields the protein CSDIQGGWDTEAFF. The V and J genes are TRBV29-1 and TRBJ1-1, with 8 nucleotides matching TRBD1. The length of the CDR3 is 14 residues. V shed 7 bases and J 3 bases; nucleotides not matched to a gene: 10. CDR1 is SQVTM and CDR2 is ANQGSEA in the germline V gene.

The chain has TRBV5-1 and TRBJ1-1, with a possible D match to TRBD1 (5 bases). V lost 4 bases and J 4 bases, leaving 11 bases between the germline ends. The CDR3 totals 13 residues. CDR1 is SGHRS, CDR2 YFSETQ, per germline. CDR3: CASSEGGGTEAFF. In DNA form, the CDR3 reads TGCGCCAGCAGCGAGGGTGGGGGCACTGAAGCTTTCTTT.

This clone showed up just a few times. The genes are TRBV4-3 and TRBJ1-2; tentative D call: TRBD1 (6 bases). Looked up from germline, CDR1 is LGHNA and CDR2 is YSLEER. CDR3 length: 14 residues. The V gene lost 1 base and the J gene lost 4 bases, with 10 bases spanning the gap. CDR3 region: CASSQGGAGYGYTF. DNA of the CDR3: TGCGCCAGCAGCCAAGGGGGGGCCGGCTATGGCTACACCTTC.

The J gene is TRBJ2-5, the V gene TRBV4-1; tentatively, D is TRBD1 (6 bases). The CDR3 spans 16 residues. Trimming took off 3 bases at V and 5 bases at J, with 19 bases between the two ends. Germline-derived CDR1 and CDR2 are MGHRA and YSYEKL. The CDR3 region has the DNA TGCGCCAGCAGCCACCAACAGGGAGTGCCGGACGAGACCCAGTACTTC. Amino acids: CASSHQQGVPDETQYF.

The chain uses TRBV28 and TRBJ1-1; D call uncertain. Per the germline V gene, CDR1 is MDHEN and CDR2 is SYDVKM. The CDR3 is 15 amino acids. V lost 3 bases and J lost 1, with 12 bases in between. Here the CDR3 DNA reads TGTGCCAGCAGTTTCCTAAGGGTTGGGAACACTGAAGCTTTCTTT. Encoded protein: CASSFLRVGNTEAFF.

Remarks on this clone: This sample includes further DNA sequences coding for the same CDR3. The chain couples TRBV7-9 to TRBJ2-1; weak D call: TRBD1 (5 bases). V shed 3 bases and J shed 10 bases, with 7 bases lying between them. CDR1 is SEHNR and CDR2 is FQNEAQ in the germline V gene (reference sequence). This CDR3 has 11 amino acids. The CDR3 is CASSLGREQFF. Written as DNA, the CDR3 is TGTGCCAGCAGCTTGGGGCGGGAGCAGTTCTTC. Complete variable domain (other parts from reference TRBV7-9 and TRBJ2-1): DTGVSQNPRHKITKRGQNVTFRCDPISEHNRLYWYRQTLGQGPEFLTYFQNEAQLEKSRLLSDRFSAERPKGSFSTLEIQRTEQGDSAMYLCASSLGREQFFGPGTRLTVL.

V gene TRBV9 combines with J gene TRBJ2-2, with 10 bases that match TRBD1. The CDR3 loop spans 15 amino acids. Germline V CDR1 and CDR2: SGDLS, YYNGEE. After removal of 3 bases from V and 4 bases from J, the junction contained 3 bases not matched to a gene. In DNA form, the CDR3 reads TGTGCCAGCAGCGGACAGGGGGCTCGCACCGGGGAGCTGTTTTTT. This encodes CASSGQGARTGELFF.

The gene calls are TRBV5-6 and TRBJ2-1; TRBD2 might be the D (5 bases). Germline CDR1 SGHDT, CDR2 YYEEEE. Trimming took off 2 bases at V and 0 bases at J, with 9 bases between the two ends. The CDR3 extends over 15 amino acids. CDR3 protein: CASSLEGSSYNEQFF. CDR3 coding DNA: TGTGCCAGCAGCTTAGAGGGAAGCTCCTACAATGAGCAGTTCTTC.

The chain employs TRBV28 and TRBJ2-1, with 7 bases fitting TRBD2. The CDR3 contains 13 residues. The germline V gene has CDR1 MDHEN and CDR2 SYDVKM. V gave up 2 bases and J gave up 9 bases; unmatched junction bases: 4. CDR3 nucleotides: TGTGCCAGCAGTTTAGGGGAGGGGTCTGAGCAGTTCTTC. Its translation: CASSLGEGSEQFF.

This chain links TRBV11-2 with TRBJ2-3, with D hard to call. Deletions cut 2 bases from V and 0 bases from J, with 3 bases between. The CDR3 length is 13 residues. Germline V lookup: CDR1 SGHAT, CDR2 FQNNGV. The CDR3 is CASSLTSTDTQYF. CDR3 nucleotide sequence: TGTGCCAGCAGCTTAACGAGCACAGATACGCAGTATTTT.

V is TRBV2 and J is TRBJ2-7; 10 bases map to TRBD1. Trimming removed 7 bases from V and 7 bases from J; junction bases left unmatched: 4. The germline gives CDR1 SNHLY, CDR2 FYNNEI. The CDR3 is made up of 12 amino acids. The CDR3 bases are TGTGCCAGCAAGGGACAGGGGAGTGAGCAGTACTTC. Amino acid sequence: CASKGQGSEQYF.

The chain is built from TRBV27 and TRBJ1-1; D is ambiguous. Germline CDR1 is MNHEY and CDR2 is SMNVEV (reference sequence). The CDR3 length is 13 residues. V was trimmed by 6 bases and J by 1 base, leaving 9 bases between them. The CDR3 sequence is CASRLSGNTEAFF. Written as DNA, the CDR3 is TGTGCCAGCAGGCTGTCAGGGAACACTGAAGCTTTCTTT.

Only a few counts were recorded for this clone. CDR3: CASSLTFAEAFF. CDR3 coding DNA: TGTGCCAGCAGCTTAACTTTTGCTGAAGCTTTCTTT. The chain combines TRBV7-9 with TRBJ1-1; the D is unclear. CDR1 is SEHNR, CDR2 FQNEAQ, per germline (reference sequence). The CDR3 loop spans 12 amino acids. Trimming took 2 bases from V and 6 from J, leaving 7 bases between them.

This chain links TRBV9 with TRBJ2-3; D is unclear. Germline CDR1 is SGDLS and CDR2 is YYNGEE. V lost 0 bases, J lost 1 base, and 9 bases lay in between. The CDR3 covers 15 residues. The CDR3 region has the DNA TGTGCCAGCAGCGTAGCTGTCCAGGGCACAGATACGCAGTATTTT. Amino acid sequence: CASSVAVQGTDTQYF.